This entry lists 6 T cell receptor beta chains sequenced from one sample in a study of blood T cells in healthy people across ages. A sample-barcoded 5' primer and a J-beta primer mix were used in a second PCR of roughly 7 to 12 cycles. One entry per CDR3 protein, called by TCRdb with MiXCR from the 5' RACE reads. This table has about 930,000 distinct CDR3 sequences, almost 30% appearing once. The same data also contributed to another study, on T cells of mothers and their children.

The material sequenced was blood. The receptors here all came from a woman in her thirties or forties in good health.

This clonotype showed up just a few times. This CDR3 is CASSRGDYTDTQYF. The CDR3 DNA reads TGTGCCAGCAGCAGGGGGGACTACACAGATACGCAGTATTTT. The chain is built from TRBV7-6 and TRBJ2-3; TRBD2 is a possible D gene (7 bases). Germline CDR1 reads SGHVS; CDR2 reads FNYEAQ. Deletions cut 5 bases from V and 2 bases from J, with 11 bases between. This CDR3 is 14 amino acids long. Full variable domain (outside the CDR3, taken from reference TRBV7-6 and TRBJ2-3): GAGVSQSPRYKVTKRGQDVALRCDPISGHVSLYWYRQALGQGPEFLTYFNYEAQQDKSGLPNDRFSAERPEGSISTLTIQRTEQRDSAMYRCASSRGDYTDTQYFGPGTRLTVL.

This clonotype has just a few counts. The chain links TRBV4-2 to TRBJ2-2, with TRBD1 matching over 10 bases. Germline V gene sequence: CDR1 LGHNA, CDR2 YNFKEQ. V was pared by 0 bases and J by 5 bases, with 6 bases of the junction left unmatched. The CDR3 is made up of 17 amino acids. CDR3 bases: TGTGCCAGCAGCCAAGAGACAGGGGGCGTTGAAACCGGGGAGCTGTTTTTT. Translated, it gives CASSQETGGVETGELFF.

The chain couples TRBV29-1 to TRBJ1-1; D gene unclear. CDR3 size: 14 residues. V gave up 1 base and J gave up 2 bases, with 11 bases separating them. Germline V gene lookup returns CDR1 SQVTM and CDR2 ANQGSEA. CDR3 nucleotide sequence: TGCAGCGTTGAAGGTTCCGACGGAAACACTGAAGCTTTCTTT. It translates to CSVEGSDGNTEAFF.

This clonotype has only a few counts. J is TRBJ2-6 and V is TRBV15; unclear D gene. The germline V and J ends were trimmed by 0 bases and 1 base, with 4 bases remaining between them. Germline CDR1 LNHNV, CDR2 YYDKDF (reference sequence). The CDR3 extends over 15 amino acids. CDR3 loop: CATSRDLSGANVLTF. The DNA for the CDR3 is TGTGCCACCAGCAGAGATCTGTCTGGGGCCAACGTCCTGACTTTC.

The chain employs TRBV3-1 and TRBJ2-5, with D uncertain. This CDR3 is 16 amino acids long. Per the germline V gene, CDR1 is LGHDT and CDR2 is YNNKEL (reference sequence). V dropped 0 bases and J dropped 6 bases, with 17 bases sitting between them. CDR3 in amino acids: CASSQESPRPGKTQYF. The DNA of the CDR3 is TGTGCCAGCAGCCAAGAAAGCCCCCGACCAGGAAAGACCCAGTACTTC.

The rearrangement joins TRBV12-3 or TRBV12-4 to TRBJ1-1; possibly TRBD1 for D (5 bases). V dropped 5 bases and J dropped 5 bases, with 12 bases sitting between them. This CDR3 contains 13 residues. The CDR3 DNA sequence: TGTGCCAGCAGTCGGGACGGCCTTACTGAAGCTTTCTTT. Translation gives CASSRDGLTEAFF.